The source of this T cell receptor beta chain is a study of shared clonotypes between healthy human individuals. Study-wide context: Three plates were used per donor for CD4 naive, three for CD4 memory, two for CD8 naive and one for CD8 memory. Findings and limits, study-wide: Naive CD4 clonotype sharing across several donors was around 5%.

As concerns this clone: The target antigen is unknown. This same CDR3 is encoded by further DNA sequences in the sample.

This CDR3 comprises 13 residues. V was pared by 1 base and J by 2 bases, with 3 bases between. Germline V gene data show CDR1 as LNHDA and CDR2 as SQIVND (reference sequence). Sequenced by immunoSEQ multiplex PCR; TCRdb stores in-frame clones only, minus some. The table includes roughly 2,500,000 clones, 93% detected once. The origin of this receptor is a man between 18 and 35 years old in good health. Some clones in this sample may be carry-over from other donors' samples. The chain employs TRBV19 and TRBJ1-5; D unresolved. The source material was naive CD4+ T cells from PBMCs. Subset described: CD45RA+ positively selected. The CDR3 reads CASSIGRNQPQHF. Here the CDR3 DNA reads TGTGCCAGTAGTATAGGGCGCAATCAGCCCCAGCATTTT. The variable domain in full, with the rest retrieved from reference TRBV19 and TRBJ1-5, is DGGITQSPKYLFRKEGQNVTLSCEQNLNHDAMYWYRQDPGQGLRLIYYSQIVNDFQKGDIAEGYSVSREKKESFPLTVTSAQKNPTAFYLCASSIGRNQPQHFGDGTRLSIL.